This T cell receptor beta chain comes out of a study of yellow fever vaccine responses in identical twins. The CDR3 totals 13 residues. Per germline, CDR1 SGHNT and CDR2 YYREEE (reference sequence). Deletions cut 0 bases from V and 3 bases from J, with 7 bases between. A remark on this clonotype: The antigen is undetermined.

Overall study results and limits: Twins reportedly showed a vaccine T cell response that seemed partly convergent and partly personalized.

TCRdb redid the calling of the RT-PCR reads with MiXCR, one entry per CDR3 protein. The sample lists 3,500 to 4,500 distinct CDR3 sequences; around 87% were seen once. This sequence originates from a woman in her late teens or twenties who received the yellow fever vaccine. The material was T cells from blood (PBMCs), unsorted or a sorted subset (not recorded which), obtained before or after yellow fever vaccination (not recorded which). This chain links TRBV5-4 with TRBJ2-7; the D is unclear. This CDR3 reads CASSLGQDYEQYF. CDR3 coding DNA: TGTGCCAGCAGCTTGGGCCAAGACTACGAGCAGTACTTC.